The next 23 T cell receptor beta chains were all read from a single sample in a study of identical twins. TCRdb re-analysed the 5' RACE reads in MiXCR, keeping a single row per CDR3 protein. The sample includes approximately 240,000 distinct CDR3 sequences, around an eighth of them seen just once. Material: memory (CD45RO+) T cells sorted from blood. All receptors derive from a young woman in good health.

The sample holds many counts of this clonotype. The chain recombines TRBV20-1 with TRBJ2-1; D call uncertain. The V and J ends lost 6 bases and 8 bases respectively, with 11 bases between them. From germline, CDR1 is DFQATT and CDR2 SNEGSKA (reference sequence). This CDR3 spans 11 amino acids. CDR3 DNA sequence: TGCAGTGCCAAGACTTACCATGAGCAGTTCTTC. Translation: CSAKTYHEQFF.

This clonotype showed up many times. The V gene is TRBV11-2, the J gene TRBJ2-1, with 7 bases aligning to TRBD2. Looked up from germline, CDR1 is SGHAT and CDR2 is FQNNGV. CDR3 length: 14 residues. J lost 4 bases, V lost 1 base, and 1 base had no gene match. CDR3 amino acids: CASSLGGGYNEQFF. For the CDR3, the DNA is TGTGCCAGCAGCTTAGGGGGGGGATACAATGAGCAGTTCTTC.

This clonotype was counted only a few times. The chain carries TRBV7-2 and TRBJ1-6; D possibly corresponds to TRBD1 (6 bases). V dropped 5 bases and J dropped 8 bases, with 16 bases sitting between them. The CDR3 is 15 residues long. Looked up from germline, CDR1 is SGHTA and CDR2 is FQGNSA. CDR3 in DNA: TGTGCCAGCAGCCGCGGACAGATATCCTATTCACCCCTCCACTTT. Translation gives CASSRGQISYSPLHF.

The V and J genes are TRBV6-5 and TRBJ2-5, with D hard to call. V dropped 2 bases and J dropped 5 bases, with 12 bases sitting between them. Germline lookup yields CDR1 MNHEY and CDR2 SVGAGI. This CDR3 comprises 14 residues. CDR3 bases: TGTGCCAGCAGTTACGGCCCTCTTGGGGAGACCCAGTACTTC. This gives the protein CASSYGPLGETQYF.

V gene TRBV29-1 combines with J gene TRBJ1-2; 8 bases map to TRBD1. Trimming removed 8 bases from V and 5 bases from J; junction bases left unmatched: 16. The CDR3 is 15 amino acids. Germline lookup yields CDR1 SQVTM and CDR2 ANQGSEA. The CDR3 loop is CSYGQGLVNMYGYTF. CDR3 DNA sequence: TGCAGCTATGGACAGGGACTCGTCAATATGTATGGCTACACCTTC.

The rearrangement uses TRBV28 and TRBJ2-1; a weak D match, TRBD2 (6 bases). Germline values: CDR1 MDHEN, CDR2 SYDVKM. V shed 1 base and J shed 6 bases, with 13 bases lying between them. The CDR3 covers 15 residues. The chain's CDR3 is CASSLSEGFSNEQFF. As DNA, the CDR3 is TGTGCCAGCAGTTTATCGGAGGGCTTTAGCAATGAGCAGTTCTTC. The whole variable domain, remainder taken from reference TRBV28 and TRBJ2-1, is DVKVTQSSRYLVKRTGEKVFLECVQDMDHENMFWYRQDPGLGLRLIYFSYDVKMKEKGDIPEGYSVSREKKERFSLILESASTNQTSMYLCASSLSEGFSNEQFFGPGTRLTVL.

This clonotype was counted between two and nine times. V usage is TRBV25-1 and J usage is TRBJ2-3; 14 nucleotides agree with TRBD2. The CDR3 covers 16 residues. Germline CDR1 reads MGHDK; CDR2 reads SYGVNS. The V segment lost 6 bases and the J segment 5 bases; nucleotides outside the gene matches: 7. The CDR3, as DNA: TGTGCCAGCAGCCCGACTAGCGGGAGGGTGGGAGATACGCAGTATTTT. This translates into CASSPTSGRVGDTQYF.

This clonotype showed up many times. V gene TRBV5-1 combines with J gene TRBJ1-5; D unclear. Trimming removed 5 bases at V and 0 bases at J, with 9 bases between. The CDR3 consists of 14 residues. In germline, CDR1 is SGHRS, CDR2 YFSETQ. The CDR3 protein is CASRPLTSNQPQHF. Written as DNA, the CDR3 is TGCGCCAGCAGACCGCTCACTAGCAATCAGCCCCAGCATTTT.

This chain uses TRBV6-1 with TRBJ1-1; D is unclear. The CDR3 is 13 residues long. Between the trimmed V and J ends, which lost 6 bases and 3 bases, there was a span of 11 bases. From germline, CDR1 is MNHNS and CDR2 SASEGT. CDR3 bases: TGTGCCAGCAGCCTTTTTGCCTACACTGAAGCTTTCTTT. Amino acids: CASSLFAYTEAFF.

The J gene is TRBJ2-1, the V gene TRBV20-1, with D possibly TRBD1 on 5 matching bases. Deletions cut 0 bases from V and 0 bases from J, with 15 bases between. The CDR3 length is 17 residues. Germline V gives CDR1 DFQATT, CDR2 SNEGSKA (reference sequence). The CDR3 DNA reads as TGCAGTGCTAGAGATCTGGGGCGGATGAGCTCCTACAATGAGCAGTTCTTC. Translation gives CSARDLGRMSSYNEQFF.

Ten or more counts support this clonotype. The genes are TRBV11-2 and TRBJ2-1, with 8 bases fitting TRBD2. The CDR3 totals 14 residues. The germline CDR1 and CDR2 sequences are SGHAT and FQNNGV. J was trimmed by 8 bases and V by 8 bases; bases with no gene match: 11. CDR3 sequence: CASDGGGLSYEQFF. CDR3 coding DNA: TGTGCCAGCGACGGGGGGGGCCTATCATATGAGCAGTTCTTC.

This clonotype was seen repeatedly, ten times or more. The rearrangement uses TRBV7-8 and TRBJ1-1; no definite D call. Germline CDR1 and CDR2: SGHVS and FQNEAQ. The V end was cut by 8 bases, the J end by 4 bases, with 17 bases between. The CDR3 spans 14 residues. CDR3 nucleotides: TGTGCCAGCCATAACAGAGGGATGGGCACTGAAGCTTTCTTT. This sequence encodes CASHNRGMGTEAFF.

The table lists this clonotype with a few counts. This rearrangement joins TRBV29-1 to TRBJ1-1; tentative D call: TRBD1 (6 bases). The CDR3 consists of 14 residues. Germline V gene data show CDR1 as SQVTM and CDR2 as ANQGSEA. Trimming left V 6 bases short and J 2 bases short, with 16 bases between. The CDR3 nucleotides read TGCAGCGTCGGAGGGGGGCAGTCAAACACTGAAGCTTTCTTT. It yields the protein CSVGGGQSNTEAFF.

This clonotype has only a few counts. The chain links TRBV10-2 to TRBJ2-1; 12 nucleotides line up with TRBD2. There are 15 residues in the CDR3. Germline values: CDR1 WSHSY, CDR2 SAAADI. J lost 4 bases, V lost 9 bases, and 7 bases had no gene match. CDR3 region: CARPETSGGYNEQFF. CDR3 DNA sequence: TGCGCCAGACCGGAGACTAGCGGGGGTTACAATGAGCAGTTCTTC.

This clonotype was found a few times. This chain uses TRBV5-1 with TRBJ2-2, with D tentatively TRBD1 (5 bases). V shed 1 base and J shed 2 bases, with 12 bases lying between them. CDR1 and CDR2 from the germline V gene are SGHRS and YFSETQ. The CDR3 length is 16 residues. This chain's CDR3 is CASSLLGATNTGELFF. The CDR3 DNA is TGCGCCAGCAGCTTGTTAGGGGCCACTAACACCGGGGAGCTGTTTTTT.

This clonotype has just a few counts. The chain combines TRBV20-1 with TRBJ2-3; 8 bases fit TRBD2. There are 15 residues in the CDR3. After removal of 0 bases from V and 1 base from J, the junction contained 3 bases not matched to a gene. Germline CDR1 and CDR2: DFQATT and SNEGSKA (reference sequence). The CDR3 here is CSARDPAGGTDTQYF. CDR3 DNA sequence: TGCAGTGCTAGAGATCCAGCGGGAGGCACAGATACGCAGTATTTT.

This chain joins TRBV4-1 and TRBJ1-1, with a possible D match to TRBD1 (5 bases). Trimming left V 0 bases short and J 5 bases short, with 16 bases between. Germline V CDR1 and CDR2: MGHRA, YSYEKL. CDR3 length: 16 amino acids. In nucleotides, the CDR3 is TGCGCCAGCAGCCAAGACCTTAACAGGCTTGGGACTGAAGCTTTCTTT. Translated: CASSQDLNRLGTEAFF.

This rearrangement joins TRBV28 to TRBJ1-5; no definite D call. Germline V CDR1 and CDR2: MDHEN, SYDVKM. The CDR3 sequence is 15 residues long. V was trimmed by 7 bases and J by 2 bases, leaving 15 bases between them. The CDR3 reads CASMPAASGNQPQHF. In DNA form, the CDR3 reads TGTGCCAGCATGCCCGCAGCTTCGGGCAATCAGCCCCAGCATTTT.

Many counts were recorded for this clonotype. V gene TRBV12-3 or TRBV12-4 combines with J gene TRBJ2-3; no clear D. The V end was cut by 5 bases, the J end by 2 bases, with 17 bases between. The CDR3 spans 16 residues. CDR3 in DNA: TGTGCCAGCAGTCCCCAGTGGGCTGCGACCACAGATACGCAGTATTTT. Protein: CASSPQWAATTDTQYF.

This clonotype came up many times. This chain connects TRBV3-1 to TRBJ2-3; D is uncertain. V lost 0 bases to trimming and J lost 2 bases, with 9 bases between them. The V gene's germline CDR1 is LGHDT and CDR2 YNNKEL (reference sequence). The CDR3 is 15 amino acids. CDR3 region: CASSQDYPNTDTQYF. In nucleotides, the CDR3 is TGTGCCAGCAGCCAAGATTATCCTAACACAGATACGCAGTATTTT.

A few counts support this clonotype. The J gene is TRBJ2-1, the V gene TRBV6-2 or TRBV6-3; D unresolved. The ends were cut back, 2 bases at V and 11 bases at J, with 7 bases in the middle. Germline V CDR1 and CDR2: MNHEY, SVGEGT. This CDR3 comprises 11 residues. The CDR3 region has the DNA TGTGCCAGCAGTTACGGTGGGAAGCAGTTCTTC. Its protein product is CASSYGGKQFF.

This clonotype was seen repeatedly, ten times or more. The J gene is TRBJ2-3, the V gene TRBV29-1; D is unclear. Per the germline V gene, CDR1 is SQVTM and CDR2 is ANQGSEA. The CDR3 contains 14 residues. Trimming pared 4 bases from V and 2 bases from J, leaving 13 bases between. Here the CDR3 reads CSVADPWATDTQYF. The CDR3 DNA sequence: TGCAGCGTTGCAGACCCTTGGGCCACAGATACGCAGTATTTT.

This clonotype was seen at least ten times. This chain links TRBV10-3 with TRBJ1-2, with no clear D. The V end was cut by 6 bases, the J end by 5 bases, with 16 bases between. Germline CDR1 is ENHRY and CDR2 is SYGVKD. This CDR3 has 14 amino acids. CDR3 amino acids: CAIREVGRPYGYTF. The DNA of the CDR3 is TGTGCCATCAGAGAAGTCGGACGCCCTTATGGCTACACCTTC.